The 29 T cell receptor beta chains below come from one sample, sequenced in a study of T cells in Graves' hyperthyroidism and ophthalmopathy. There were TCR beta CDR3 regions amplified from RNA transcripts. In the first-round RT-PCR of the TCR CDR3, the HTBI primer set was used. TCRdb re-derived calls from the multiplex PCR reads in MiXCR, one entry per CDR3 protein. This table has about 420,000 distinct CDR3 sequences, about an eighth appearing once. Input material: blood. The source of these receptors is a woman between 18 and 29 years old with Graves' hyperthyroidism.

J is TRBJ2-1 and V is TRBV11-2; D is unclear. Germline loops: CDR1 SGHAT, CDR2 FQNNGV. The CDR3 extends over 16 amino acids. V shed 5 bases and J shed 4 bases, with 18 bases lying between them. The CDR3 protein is CASSVLISYKYNEQFF. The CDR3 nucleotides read TGTGCCAGCAGCGTACTAATTAGCTACAAGTACAATGAGCAGTTCTTC.

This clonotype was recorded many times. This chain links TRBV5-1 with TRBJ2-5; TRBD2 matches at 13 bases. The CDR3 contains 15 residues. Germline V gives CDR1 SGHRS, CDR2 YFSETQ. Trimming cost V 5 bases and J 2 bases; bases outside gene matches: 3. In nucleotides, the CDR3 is TGCGCCAGCAGGCTGACTAGCGGGAGGCAAGAGACCCAGTACTTC. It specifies CASRLTSGRQETQYF. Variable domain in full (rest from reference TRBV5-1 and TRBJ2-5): KAGVTQTPRYLIKTRGQQVTLSCSPISGHRSVSWYQQTPGQGLQFLFEYFSETQRNKGNFPGRFSGRQFSNSRSEMNVSTLELGDSALYLCASRLTSGRQETQYFGPGTRLLVL.

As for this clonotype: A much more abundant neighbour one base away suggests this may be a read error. The CDR3 nucleotides are TGTGCCAGCAGTCACTCTCGGCTAGCGGGAGGGCCTGGATCCTACAATGAGCAGTTCTTC. This gives the protein CASSHSRLAGGPGSYNEQFF. The V and J genes are TRBV6-1 and TRBJ2-1; 12 bases map to TRBD2. Per germline, CDR1 MNHNS and CDR2 SASEGT. This CDR3 region has 20 residues. V shed 5 bases and J 1 base; nucleotides not matched to a gene: 15.

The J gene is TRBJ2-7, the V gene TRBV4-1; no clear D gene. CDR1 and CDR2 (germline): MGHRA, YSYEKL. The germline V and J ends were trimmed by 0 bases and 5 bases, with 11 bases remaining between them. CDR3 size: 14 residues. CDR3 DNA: TGCGCCAGCAGCCAAGAGGCCTTGGTCGACGAGCAGTACTTC. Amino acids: CASSQEALVDEQYF.

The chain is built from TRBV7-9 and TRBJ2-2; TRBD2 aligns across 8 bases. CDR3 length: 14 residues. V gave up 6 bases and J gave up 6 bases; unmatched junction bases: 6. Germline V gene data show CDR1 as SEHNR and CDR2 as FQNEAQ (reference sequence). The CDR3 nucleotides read TGTGCCAGCAGGGCAATCGGGGGGGCCGGGGAGCTGTTTTTT. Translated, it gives CASRAIGGAGELFF.

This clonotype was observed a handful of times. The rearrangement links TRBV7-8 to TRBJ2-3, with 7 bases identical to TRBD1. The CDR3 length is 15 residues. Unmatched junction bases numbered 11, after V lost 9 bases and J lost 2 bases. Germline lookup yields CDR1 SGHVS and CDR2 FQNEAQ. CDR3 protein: CASSIMGQITDTQYF. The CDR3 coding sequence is TGTGCCAGTAGTATTATGGGACAGATCACAGATACGCAGTATTTT.

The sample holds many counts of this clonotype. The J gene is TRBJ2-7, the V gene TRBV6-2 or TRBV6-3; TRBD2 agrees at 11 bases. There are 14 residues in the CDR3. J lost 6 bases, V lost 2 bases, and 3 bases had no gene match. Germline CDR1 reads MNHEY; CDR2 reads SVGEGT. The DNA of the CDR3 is TGTGCCAGCAGTTACACTAGCGGGAGCCCCGAGCAGTACTTC. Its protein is CASSYTSGSPEQYF.

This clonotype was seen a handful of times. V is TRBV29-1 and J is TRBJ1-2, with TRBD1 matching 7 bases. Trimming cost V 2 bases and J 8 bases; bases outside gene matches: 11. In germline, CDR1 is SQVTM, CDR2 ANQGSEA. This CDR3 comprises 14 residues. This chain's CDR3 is CSVETGEGAEGYTF. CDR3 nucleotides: TGCAGCGTTGAAACGGGTGAGGGGGCGGAGGGCTACACCTTC.

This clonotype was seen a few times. The CDR3 nucleotides are TGTGCCAGCAGCGGGGGGACAGATGGCTACACCTTC. Protein: CASSGGTDGYTF. The J gene is TRBJ1-2, the V gene TRBV7-9; 7 bases are a match to TRBD1. With 5 bases clipped from V and 6 bases from J, the junction kept 3 bases outside the gene matches. CDR1 is SEHNR and CDR2 is FQNEAQ in the germline V gene (reference sequence). The CDR3 spans 12 residues.

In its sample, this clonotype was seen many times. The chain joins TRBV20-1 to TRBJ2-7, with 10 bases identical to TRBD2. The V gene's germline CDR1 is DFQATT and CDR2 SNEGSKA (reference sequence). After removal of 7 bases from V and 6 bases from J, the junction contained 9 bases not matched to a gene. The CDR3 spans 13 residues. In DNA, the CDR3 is TGCAGTGGAACCCCTAGCGGGAGTCCCGAGCAGTACTTC. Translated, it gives CSGTPSGSPEQYF.

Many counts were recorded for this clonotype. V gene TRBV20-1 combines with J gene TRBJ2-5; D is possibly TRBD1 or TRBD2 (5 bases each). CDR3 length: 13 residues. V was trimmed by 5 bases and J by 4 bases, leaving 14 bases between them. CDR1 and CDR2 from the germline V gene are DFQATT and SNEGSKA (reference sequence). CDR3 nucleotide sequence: TGCAGTGCTCAAGACCGGGACGGAGAGACCCAGTACTTC. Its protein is CSAQDRDGETQYF.

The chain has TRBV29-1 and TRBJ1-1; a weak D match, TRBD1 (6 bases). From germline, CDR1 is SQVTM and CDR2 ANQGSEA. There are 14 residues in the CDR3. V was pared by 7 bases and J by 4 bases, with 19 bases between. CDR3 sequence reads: CSADPGEGVTEAFF. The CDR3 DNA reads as TGCAGCGCAGACCCAGGGGAAGGGGTCACTGAAGCTTTCTTT.

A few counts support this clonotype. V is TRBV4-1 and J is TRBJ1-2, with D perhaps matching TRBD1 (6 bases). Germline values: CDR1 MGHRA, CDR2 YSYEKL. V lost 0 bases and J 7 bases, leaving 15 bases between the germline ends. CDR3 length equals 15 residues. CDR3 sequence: CASSQDDRGRLGYTF. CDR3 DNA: TGCGCCAGCAGCCAAGATGACCGGGGGCGACTTGGCTACACCTTC.

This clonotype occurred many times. The CDR3 sequence: CASSWTAQETQYF. CDR3 DNA sequence: TGTGCCAGCAGTTGGACAGCCCAAGAGACCCAGTACTTC. The chain recombines TRBV27 with TRBJ2-5; D may be TRBD1 (6 bases). Trimming took off 4 bases at V and 1 base at J, with 7 bases between the two ends. In germline, CDR1 is MNHEY, CDR2 SMNVEV (reference sequence). The CDR3 is 13 amino acids.

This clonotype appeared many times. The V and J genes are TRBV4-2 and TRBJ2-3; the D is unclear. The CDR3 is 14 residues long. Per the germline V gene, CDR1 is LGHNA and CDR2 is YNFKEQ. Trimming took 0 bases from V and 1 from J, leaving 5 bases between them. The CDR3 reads CASSQDRGTDTQYF. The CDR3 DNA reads TGTGCCAGCAGCCAAGATAGGGGCACAGATACGCAGTATTTT.

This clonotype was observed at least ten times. Written as DNA, the CDR3 is TGTGCCAGCAGCTTATTTAGGCTAGCGGGTAGCACAGATACGCAGTATTTT. It is translated as CASSLFRLAGSTDTQYF. The V gene is TRBV7-9, the J gene TRBJ2-3, with 8 bases that match TRBD2. Trimming cost V 2 bases and J 0 bases; bases outside gene matches: 7. Germline V gene lookup returns CDR1 SEHNR and CDR2 FQNEAQ (reference sequence). The CDR3 extends over 17 amino acids. The whole variable domain, filled in from reference TRBV7-9 and TRBJ2-3, reads DTGVSQNPRHKITKRGQNVTFRCDPISEHNRLYWYRQTLGQGPEFLTYFQNEAQLEKSRLLSDRFSAERPKGSFSTLEIQRTEQGDSAMYLCASSLFRLAGSTDTQYFGPGTRLTVL.

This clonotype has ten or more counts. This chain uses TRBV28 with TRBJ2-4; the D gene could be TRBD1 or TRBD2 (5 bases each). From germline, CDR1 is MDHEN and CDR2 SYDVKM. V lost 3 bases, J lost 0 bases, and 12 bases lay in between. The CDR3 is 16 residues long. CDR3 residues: CASSFAPGLAKNIQYF. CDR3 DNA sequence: TGTGCCAGCAGTTTTGCCCCGGGGCTAGCCAAAAACATTCAGTACTTC.

CDR3 amino acids: CASSGDNYSGNTIYF. The CDR3 DNA is TGCGCCAGCAGTGGGGACAATTACTCTGGAAACACCATATATTTT. J is TRBJ1-3 and V is TRBV10-1; perhaps TRBD1 as D (6 bases). Trimming removed 4 bases at V and 0 bases at J, with 10 bases between. Germline CDR1 and CDR2: WNHNN and SYGVQD (reference sequence). This CDR3 region has 15 residues.

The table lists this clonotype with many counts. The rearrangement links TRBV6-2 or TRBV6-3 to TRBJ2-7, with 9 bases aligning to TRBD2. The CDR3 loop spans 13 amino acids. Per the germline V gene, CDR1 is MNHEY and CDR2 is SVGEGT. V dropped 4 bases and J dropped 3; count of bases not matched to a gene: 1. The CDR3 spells CASSSSGIYEQYF. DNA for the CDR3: TGTGCCAGCAGTTCTAGCGGGATCTACGAGCAGTACTTC.

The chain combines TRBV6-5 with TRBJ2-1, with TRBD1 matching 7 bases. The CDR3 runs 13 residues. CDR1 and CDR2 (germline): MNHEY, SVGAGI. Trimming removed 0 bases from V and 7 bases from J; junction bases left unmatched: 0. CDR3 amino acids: CASSYSTGNEQFF. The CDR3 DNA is TGTGCCAGCAGTTACTCGACAGGGAATGAGCAGTTCTTC.

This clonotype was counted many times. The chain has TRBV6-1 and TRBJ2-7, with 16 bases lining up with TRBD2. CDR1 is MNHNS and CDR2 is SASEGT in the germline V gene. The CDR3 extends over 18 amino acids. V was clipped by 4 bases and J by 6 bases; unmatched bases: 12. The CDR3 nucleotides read TGTGCCAGCAGTGCATTATTAGGGACTAGCGGGAGGGCCACCGAGCAGTACTTC. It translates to CASSALLGTSGRATEQYF.

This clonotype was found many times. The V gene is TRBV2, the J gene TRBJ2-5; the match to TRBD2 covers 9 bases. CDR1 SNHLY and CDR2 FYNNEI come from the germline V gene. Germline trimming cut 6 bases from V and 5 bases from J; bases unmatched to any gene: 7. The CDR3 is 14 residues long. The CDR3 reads CASRAGGPGETQYF. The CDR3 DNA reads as TGTGCCAGCAGGGCGGGAGGGCCGGGGGAGACCCAGTACTTC.

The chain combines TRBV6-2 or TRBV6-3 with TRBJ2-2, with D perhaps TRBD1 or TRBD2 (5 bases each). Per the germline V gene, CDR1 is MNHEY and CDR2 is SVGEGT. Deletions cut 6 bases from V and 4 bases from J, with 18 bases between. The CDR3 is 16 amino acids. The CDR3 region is CASRRIRGAGTGELFF. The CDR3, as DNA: TGTGCCAGCAGAAGAATCCGGGGCGCGGGCACCGGGGAGCTGTTTTTT.

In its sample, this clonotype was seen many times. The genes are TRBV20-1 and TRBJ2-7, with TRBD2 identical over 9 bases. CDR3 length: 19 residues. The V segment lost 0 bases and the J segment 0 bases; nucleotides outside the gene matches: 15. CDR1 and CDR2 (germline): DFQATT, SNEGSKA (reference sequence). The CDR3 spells CSARDQRLAGDPRSYEQYF. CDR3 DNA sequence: TGCAGTGCTAGAGATCAGCGGTTAGCGGGAGATCCTCGCTCCTACGAGCAGTACTTC.

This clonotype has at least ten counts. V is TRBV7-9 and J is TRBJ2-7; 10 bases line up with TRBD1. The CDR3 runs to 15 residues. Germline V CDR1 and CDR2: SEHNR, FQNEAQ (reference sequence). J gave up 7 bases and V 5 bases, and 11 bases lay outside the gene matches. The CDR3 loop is CASSQHGTGVEEQYF. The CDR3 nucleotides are TGTGCCAGCAGCCAGCATGGGACAGGGGTGGAAGAGCAGTACTTC.

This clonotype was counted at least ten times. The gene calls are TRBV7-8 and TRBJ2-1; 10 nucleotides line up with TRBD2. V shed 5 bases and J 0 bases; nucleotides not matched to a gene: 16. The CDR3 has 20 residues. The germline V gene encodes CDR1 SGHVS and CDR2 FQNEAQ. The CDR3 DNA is TGTGCCAGCAGCCGCCGAATGATCGGGGCTAGCGGGAGCTCCTACAATGAGCAGTTCTTC. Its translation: CASSRRMIGASGSSYNEQFF.

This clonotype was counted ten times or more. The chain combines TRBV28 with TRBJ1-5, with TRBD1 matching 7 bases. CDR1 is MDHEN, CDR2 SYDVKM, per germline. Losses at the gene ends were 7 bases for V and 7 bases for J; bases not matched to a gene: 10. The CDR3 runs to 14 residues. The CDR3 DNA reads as TGTGCCAGCATTCCTACGACAGGGTGGCAGCCCCAGCATTTT. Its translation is CASIPTTGWQPQHF. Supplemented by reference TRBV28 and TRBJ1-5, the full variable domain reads DVKVTQSSRYLVKRTGEKVFLECVQDMDHENMFWYRQDPGLGLRLIYFSYDVKMKEKGDIPEGYSVSREKKERFSLILESASTNQTSMYLCASIPTTGWQPQHFGDGTRLSIL.

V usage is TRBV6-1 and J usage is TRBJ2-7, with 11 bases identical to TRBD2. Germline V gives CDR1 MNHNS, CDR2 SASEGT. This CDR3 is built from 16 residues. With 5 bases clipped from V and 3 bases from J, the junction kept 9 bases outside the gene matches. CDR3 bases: TGTGCCAGCAGTTGGCCTAGCGGGAGGCCCTACTACGAGCAGTACTTC. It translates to CASSWPSGRPYYEQYF.

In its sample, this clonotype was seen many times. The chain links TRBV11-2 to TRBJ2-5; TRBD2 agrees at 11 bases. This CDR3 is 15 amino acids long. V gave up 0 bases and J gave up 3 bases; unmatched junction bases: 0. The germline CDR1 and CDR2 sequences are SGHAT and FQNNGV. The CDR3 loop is CASSLEGLAEETQYF. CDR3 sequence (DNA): TGTGCCAGCAGCTTAGAGGGACTAGCGGAAGAGACCCAGTACTTC.